Listed here are 15 T cell receptor beta chains from one sample, sequenced in a study of CD8 T cells in Susac syndrome. RNA amounts of roughly 0.5 to 1 ug underwent reverse transcription with random hexamers. TCRdb used MiXCR to reprocess the immunoSEQ multiplex PCR reads, holding one entry per CDR3 protein. The sample shows roughly 110,000 distinct CDR3 sequences, roughly 94% of them seen only once. The source material was CD8+ T cells from PBMCs. These receptors all come from a human donor with Susac syndrome.

This chain joins TRBV9 and TRBJ2-1; TRBD2 matches at 12 bases. With 1 base clipped from V and 9 bases from J, the junction kept 5 bases outside the gene matches. The CDR3 contains 15 residues. Germline loops: CDR1 SGDLS, CDR2 YYNGEE. The CDR3 DNA follows: TGTGCCAGCAGCGTATTTCCTAGCGGGGGGGGTGAGCAGTTCTTC. Translated, it gives CASSVFPSGGGEQFF. The whole variable domain, remainder taken from reference TRBV9 and TRBJ2-1, is DSGVTQTPKHLITATGQRVTLRCSPRSGDLSVYWYQQSLDQGLQFLIQYYNGEERAKGNILERFSAQQFPDLHSELNLSSLELGDSALYFCASSVFPSGGGEQFFGPGTRLTVL.

The CDR3 region is CASSRVRGNTEAFF. DNA for the CDR3: TGTGCCAGCAGCCGCGTTCGAGGGAACACTGAAGCTTTCTTT. The chain combines TRBV13 with TRBJ1-1, with D hard to call. This CDR3 contains 14 residues. V lost 5 bases and J 1 base, leaving 11 bases between the germline ends. Germline V CDR1 and CDR2: PRHDT, FYEKMQ (reference sequence).

V is TRBV6-2 or TRBV6-3 and J is TRBJ2-3; unclear D gene. V lost 0 bases, J lost 4 bases, and 14 bases lay in between. Germline-derived CDR1 and CDR2 are MNHEY and SVGEGT. This CDR3 contains 16 residues. CDR3 amino acids: CASSYSTLEDPDTQYF. The CDR3 DNA is TGTGCCAGCAGTTACTCGACCCTAGAGGACCCAGATACGCAGTATTTT.

The genes are TRBV5-1 and TRBJ2-7, with D maybe TRBD2 (5 bases). V gave up 4 bases and J gave up 1 base, with 15 bases separating them. There are 15 residues in the CDR3. Germline CDR1 is SGHRS and CDR2 is YFSETQ. This CDR3 reads CASSLAVGGSYEQYF. The DNA for the CDR3 is TGCGCCAGCAGCCTCGCCGTTGGCGGGTCCTACGAGCAGTACTTC.

The chain is built from TRBV3-1 and TRBJ2-3; D uncertain. V shed 0 bases and J shed 2 bases, with 15 bases lying between them. This CDR3 contains 17 residues. Germline V gene lookup returns CDR1 LGHDT and CDR2 YNNKEL (reference sequence). The CDR3 DNA sequence: TGTGCCAGCAGCCAAGAAGTACCCGTCGGGTCCACAGATACGCAGTATTTT. Its translation: CASSQEVPVGSTDTQYF.

The rearrangement links TRBV27 to TRBJ1-2; 7 nucleotides match TRBD1. The CDR3 loop spans 14 amino acids. CDR1 is MNHEY, CDR2 SMNVEV, per germline (reference sequence). After removal of 0 bases from V and 4 bases from J, the junction contained 2 bases not matched to a gene. The CDR3 is CASSLSGGGYGYTF. CDR3 nucleotide sequence: TGTGCCAGCAGTTTATCAGGGGGCGGCTATGGCTACACCTTC.

The chain carries TRBV6-2 or TRBV6-3 and TRBJ2-7; tentative D call: TRBD2 (6 bases). The CDR3 spans 13 residues. V dropped 6 bases and J dropped 6 bases, with 15 bases sitting between them. CDR1 and CDR2 from the germline V gene are MNHEY and SVGEGT. The CDR3 DNA follows: TGTGCCAGCAGCCCGGGGGTCGGTGTCGAGCAGTACTTC. Residues: CASSPGVGVEQYF.

V and J are TRBV5-1 and TRBJ2-7, with TRBD2 identical over 8 bases. V shed 5 bases and J 5 bases; nucleotides not matched to a gene: 12. The V gene's germline CDR1 is SGHRS and CDR2 YFSETQ. There are 15 residues in the CDR3. CDR3 DNA sequence: TGCGCCAGCAGACTTACCCCCGGGACTAGGGACGAGCAGTACTTC. This gives the protein CASRLTPGTRDEQYF.

The chain links TRBV20-1 to TRBJ2-1; 12 bases fit TRBD2. Germline CDR1 DFQATT, CDR2 SNEGSKA (reference sequence). The CDR3 extends over 16 amino acids. The V segment lost 5 bases and the J segment 3 bases; nucleotides outside the gene matches: 8. The CDR3 DNA follows: TGCAGTGCTTCCCAGTCACTAGCGGGGGGCTACAATGAGCAGTTCTTC. Amino acid sequence: CSASQSLAGGYNEQFF.

The chain employs TRBV29-1 and TRBJ2-6; perhaps TRBD1 as D (5 bases). The CDR3 spans 16 residues. Germline lookup yields CDR1 SQVTM and CDR2 ANQGSEA. V dropped 1 base and J dropped 0 bases, with 10 bases sitting between them. The CDR3 nucleotides are TGCAGCGTTGAAGGCCAGGGCGACTCTGGGGCCAACGTCCTGACTTTC. It translates to CSVEGQGDSGANVLTF.

V usage is TRBV6-6 and J usage is TRBJ2-5; D gene uncertain. The CDR3 has 13 amino acids. Trimming took 7 bases from V and 4 from J, leaving 13 bases between them. Germline assignment: CDR1 MNHNY and CDR2 SVGAGI (reference sequence). As DNA, the CDR3 is TGTGCCAGCACCCAAGGCCCCCGAGAGACCCAGTACTTC. Residues: CASTQGPRETQYF.

The chain carries TRBV12-5 and TRBJ2-7; unclear D gene. CDR1 LGHNT and CDR2 FRNRAP come from the germline V gene. CDR3 length equals 11 residues. Trimming left V 7 bases short and J 5 bases short, with 9 bases between. The CDR3 sequence is CASALGNEQYF. In nucleotides, the CDR3 is TGTGCTAGTGCCCTGGGGAACGAGCAGTACTTC.

The gene calls are TRBV20-1 and TRBJ2-7; 8 bases map to TRBD1. Germline V lookup: CDR1 DFQATT, CDR2 SNEGSKA (reference sequence). This CDR3 region has 15 residues. V lost 1 base, J lost 3 bases, and 8 bases stayed unmatched. The CDR3 DNA is TGCAGTGCTAGAGGGGGAAAAACAGGGGGCTACGAGCAGTACTTC. Encoded protein: CSARGGKTGGYEQYF.

The gene calls are TRBV29-1 and TRBJ2-2; tentative D call: TRBD1 (6 bases). The CDR3 totals 13 residues. The V end lost 5 bases, the J end lost 5 bases, and 12 bases lay between the germline ends. Germline-derived CDR1 and CDR2 are SQVTM and ANQGSEA. The CDR3 DNA reads TGCAGCGTTTTTGAGGGGGAAACCGGGGAGCTGTTTTTT. Translation gives CSVFEGETGELFF.

The V gene is TRBV27, the J gene TRBJ1-1; 9 bases map to TRBD1. Per the germline V gene, CDR1 is MNHEY and CDR2 is SMNVEV (reference sequence). V dropped 0 bases and J dropped 5; count of bases not matched to a gene: 4. The CDR3 runs to 15 residues. The CDR3 nucleotides read TGTGCCAGCAGTTTATCGAACAGGGGGCAAACTGAAGCTTTCTTT. Protein product: CASSLSNRGQTEAFF.